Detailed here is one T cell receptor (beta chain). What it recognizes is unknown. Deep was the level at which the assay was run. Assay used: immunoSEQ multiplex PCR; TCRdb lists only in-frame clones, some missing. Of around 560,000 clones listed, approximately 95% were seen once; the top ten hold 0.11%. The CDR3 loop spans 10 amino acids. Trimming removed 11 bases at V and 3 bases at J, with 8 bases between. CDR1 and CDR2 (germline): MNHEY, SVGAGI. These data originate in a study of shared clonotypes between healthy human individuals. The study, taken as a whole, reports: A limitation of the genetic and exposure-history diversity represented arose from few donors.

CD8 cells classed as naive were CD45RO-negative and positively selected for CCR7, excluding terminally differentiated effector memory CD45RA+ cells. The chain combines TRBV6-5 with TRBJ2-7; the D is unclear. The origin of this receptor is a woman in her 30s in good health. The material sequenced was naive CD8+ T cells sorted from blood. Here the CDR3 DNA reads TGTGCCGTGGGCGGCTACGAGCAGTACTTC. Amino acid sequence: CAVGGYEQYF.